Listed below are T cell receptor beta chains from one sample, sequenced in a study of blood T cells in healthy people across ages. Using its own MiXCR run on the 5' RACE reads, TCRdb lists one record per CDR3 protein. Of a few hundred thousand distinct CDR3 sequences in the sample, 50% to 60% are singletons; the top ten hold over 40%. Sequenced: blood. The receptor source for this set is a man between 60 and 75 years old in good health. CDR3s include the opening cysteine and the closing phenylalanine or tryptophan. The D gene is left open where the match is weak. The size of a clone is reported for some rows only, either as once, few or many, or as a class for expanded clones.

abundance,v_gene,j_gene,d_gene,CDR3aa,CDR3nt
.,TRBV7-2,TRBJ1-2,TRBD1,CASSADRGQGGYTF,TGTGCCAGCAGCGCCGACAGGGGGCAAGGCGGCTACACCTTC
few,TRBV7-2,TRBJ2-1,.,CASSFRVAPDEQFF,TGTGCCAGCAGCTTTCGGGTAGCTCCGGATGAGCAGTTCTTC
.,TRBV28,TRBJ2-5,.,CASTGFRETQYF,TGTGCCAGCACCGGGTTTCGGGAGACCCAGTACTTC
.,TRBV13,TRBJ2-5,TRBD1,CASSLIRGRMETQYF,TGTGCCAGCAGCTTAATCAGGGGGCGCATGGAGACCCAGTACTTC
.,TRBV7-7,TRBJ2-1,.,CASSPQQGEGYNEQFF,TGTGCCAGCAGCCCTCAACAGGGGGAGGGCTACAATGAGCAGTTCTTC
many,TRBV7-2,TRBJ2-3,.,CASSSSRASGDTQYF,TGTGCCAGCAGCTCAAGTAGGGCCTCGGGAGATACGCAGTATTTT
.,TRBV20-1,TRBJ2-5,TRBD2,CSARDALAGVTQETQYF,TGCAGTGCTAGAGATGCCCTAGCGGGGGTTACCCAAGAGACCCAGTACTTC
.,TRBV5-1,TRBJ1-4,TRBD1,CASSWGDREGEKLFF,TGCGCCAGCAGCTGGGGGGACAGGGAAGGTGAAAAACTGTTTTTT
.,TRBV4-1,TRBJ1-4,.,CASSTPARAVATNEKLFF,TGCGCCAGCAGCACCCCGGCGCGGGCGGTTGCAACTAATGAAAAACTGTTTTTT
few,TRBV6-1,TRBJ1-4,TRBD1,CASSTGQANEKLFF,TGTGCCAGCAGTACCGGACAGGCTAATGAAAAACTGTTTTTT
.,TRBV20-1,TRBJ2-7,TRBD2,CSARTTSGISYEQYF,TGCAGTGCTAGAACGACTAGCGGGATTTCCTACGAGCAGTACTTC
.,TRBV5-1,TRBJ1-4,.,CASSPMTTNEKLFF,TGCGCCAGCAGCCCAATGACAACTAATGAAAAACTGTTTTTT
many,TRBV9,TRBJ2-3,TRBD2,CASSLASGGARGTDTQYF,TGTGCCAGCAGCCTAGCTAGCGGGGGGGCCAGGGGCACAGATACGCAGTATTTT
.,TRBV3-1,TRBJ1-2,.,CASSQDVEYGYTF,TGTGCCAGCAGCCAAGATGTCGAGTATGGCTACACCTTC
.,TRBV20-1,TRBJ1-5,.,CSATPGINQPQHF,TGCAGTGCTACTCCGGGAATCAATCAGCCCCAGCATTTT
.,TRBV20-1,TRBJ2-1,TRBD1,CSARPNRDSSYNEQFF,TGCAGTGCTAGACCCAACCGGGACAGCTCCTACAATGAGCAGTTCTTC
.,TRBV10-3,TRBJ2-3,.,CAISEYASADTQYF,TGTGCCATCAGTGAGTATGCCAGCGCAGATACGCAGTATTTT
few,TRBV6-1,TRBJ2-7,.,CASSAVRGYEQYF,TGTGCCAGCAGTGCCGTCAGGGGCTACGAGCAGTACTTC
.,TRBV10-3,TRBJ2-7,TRBD1,CAISARGGQATYEQYF,TGTGCCATCAGTGCCCGTGGCGGACAGGCGACCTACGAGCAGTACTTC
.,TRBV29-1,TRBJ2-1,.,CSVEDLAYLTDNEQFF,TGCAGCGTTGAAGATCTGGCGTATTTGACCGACAATGAGCAGTTCTTC
.,TRBV3-1,TRBJ2-7,TRBD2,CASSQPEASGYEQYF,TGTGCCAGCAGCCAGCCGGAGGCTAGCGGCTACGAGCAGTACTTC
few,TRBV7-2,TRBJ2-7,.,CASSLARTTYEQYF,TGTGCCAGCAGCTTAGCGCGTACGACCTACGAGCAGTACTTC
.,TRBV2,TRBJ2-1,TRBD2,CASSGLAGGYNEQFF,TGTGCCAGCAGTGGTCTAGCGGGGGGTTACAATGAGCAGTTCTTC
.,TRBV7-8,TRBJ1-1,.,CASSLGGSAETFF,TGTGCCAGCAGCTTAGGGGGGAGCGCCGAAACTTTCTTT
.,TRBV15,TRBJ2-4,TRBD2,CATSREDTRGSKNIQYF,TGTGCCACCAGCAGGGAGGACACTCGCGGGAGCAAAAACATTCAGTACTTC
.,TRBV20-1,TRBJ2-1,TRBD2,CSAPIAGGGWEQFF,TGCAGTGCTCCCATAGCGGGAGGGGGGTGGGAGCAGTTCTTC
.,TRBV7-2,TRBJ2-7,.,CASSSSAAYEQYF,TGTGCCAGCAGCTCCAGTGCCGCCTACGAGCAGTACTTC
.,TRBV29-1,TRBJ2-1,TRBD2,CSAVRGGSYNEQFF,TGCAGCGCTGTTCGGGGAGGGAGTTACAATGAGCAGTTCTTC
once,TRBV7-2,TRBJ2-7,.,CASSWRGGGSYEQYF,TGTGCCAGCAGCTGGCGGGGAGGGGGCTCCTACGAGCAGTACTTC
.,TRBV27,TRBJ1-2,TRBD1,CASSPDRLAGYGYTF,TGTGCCAGCAGCCCGGACAGGTTGGCGGGATATGGCTACACCTTC
.,TRBV11-2,TRBJ2-7,TRBD2,CASRDLAGTTYEQYF,TGTGCCAGCAGAGATCTAGCGGGGACAACCTACGAGCAGTACTTC
.,TRBV6-6,TRBJ2-4,.,CASSYGRGIRDIQYF,TGTGCCAGCAGTTACGGCCGGGGGATACGGGACATTCAGTACTTC
.,TRBV12-3/TRBV12-4,TRBJ2-3,TRBD1,CASPGQDNPDTQYF,TGTGCCAGCCCGGGACAGGACAACCCAGATACGCAGTATTTT
.,TRBV20-1,TRBJ1-1,TRBD1,CSPGTGPGSTEAFF,TGCAGTCCCGGGACAGGCCCGGGGAGCACTGAAGCTTTCTTT
once,TRBV7-2,TRBJ2-1,.,CASSLTPSSYNEQFF,TGTGCCAGCAGCTTGACTCCCAGCTCCTACAATGAGCAGTTCTTC